This passage covers 29 T cell receptor beta chains from one sample sequenced in a study of cytomegalovirus exposure and HLA in healthy donors. PCR used 60 Vbeta primers and 13 Jbeta primers. The data were produced by immunoSEQ multiplex PCR, yet TCRdb's version contains in-frame clones alone and is incomplete. The data hold 200,000 to 250,000 clones, with about 77% observed a single time. The source material was PBMCs. These receptors originate from a young woman in good health and CMV-seronegative.

CDR3 sequence: CASSKDSTRGEQYF. DNA for the CDR3: TGCGCCAGCAGCAAGGACAGCACGAGGGGCGAGCAGTACTTC. The chain links TRBV5-1 to TRBJ2-7; possible D gene TRBD1, 6 bases. The CDR3 has 14 residues. V lost 4 bases and J lost 6, with 17 bases in between. Per the germline V gene, CDR1 is SGHRS and CDR2 is YFSETQ.

The sample holds a few counts of this clone. This CDR3 is also generated by other DNA sequences in the sample. The chain links TRBV4-1 to TRBJ1-1, with D tentatively TRBD1 (5 bases). Deletions cut 0 bases from V and 0 bases from J, with 8 bases between. Germline values: CDR1 MGHRA, CDR2 YSYEKL. The length of the CDR3 is 15 residues. The CDR3 DNA reads TGCGCCAGCAGCCAAGAGCGGGGGTTGAACACTGAAGCTTTCTTT. Amino acids: CASSQERGLNTEAFF.

The chain joins TRBV9 to TRBJ1-5; D remains ambiguous. CDR3 length: 15 residues. CDR1 and CDR2 (germline): SGDLS, YYNGEE. V dropped 0 bases and J dropped 3 bases, with 10 bases sitting between them. The CDR3 is CASSVEEGYNQPQHF. The CDR3 region has the DNA TGTGCCAGCAGCGTAGAAGAGGGTTACAATCAGCCCCAGCATTTT.

This clone appeared once. This chain joins TRBV5-4 and TRBJ2-1; 10 positions match TRBD2. The junction had 10 bases not matched to a gene; V was cut back by 0 bases and J by 10 bases. The CDR3 has 16 residues. CDR1 is SGHNT, CDR2 YYREEE, per germline (reference sequence). The chain's CDR3 is CASSLGRAGGPPEQFF. In nucleotides, the CDR3 is TGTGCCAGCAGCTTGGGGCGAGCGGGAGGGCCGCCCGAGCAGTTCTTC.

The chain combines TRBV6-4 with TRBJ1-2; D unresolved. V shed 3 bases and J shed 4 bases, with 12 bases lying between them. The V gene's germline CDR1 is MRHNA and CDR2 SNTAGT. The CDR3 loop spans 14 amino acids. CDR3 coding DNA: TGTGCCAGCAGTGAAGGCCCGGGAGGCTATGGCTACACCTTC. It translates to CASSEGPGGYGYTF.

This clone was counted a single time. This chain links TRBV6-1 with TRBJ1-3, with a possible D match to TRBD1 (5 bases). V was cut by 8 bases and J by 0 bases, with 11 bases left in between. In germline, CDR1 is MNHNS, CDR2 SASEGT. This CDR3 has 14 amino acids. In nucleotides, the CDR3 is TGTGCCAGCGACCGGGGGACCTCTGGAAACACCATATATTTT. Protein product: CASDRGTSGNTIYF.

The chain employs TRBV4-1 and TRBJ2-1; 9 bases are a match to TRBD1. The CDR3 is 15 amino acids. Germline-derived CDR1 and CDR2 are MGHRA and YSYEKL. Trimming at V came to 1 base and at J to 3 bases, leaving 1 base not matched to a gene. The CDR3: CASSQGTGDYNEQFF. CDR3 DNA: TGCGCCAGCAGCCAAGGGACAGGGGACTACAATGAGCAGTTCTTC.

This clone was seen just once. CDR3 in amino acids: CASSRGLASAGELFF. CDR3 sequence (DNA): TGTGCCAGCAGCCGGGGACTAGCTAGTGCCGGGGAGCTGTTTTTT. The chain recombines TRBV6-5 with TRBJ2-2, with 9 bases matching TRBD2. V gave up 6 bases and J gave up 6 bases; unmatched junction bases: 8. From germline, CDR1 is MNHEY and CDR2 SVGAGI. This CDR3 has 15 residues.

This clone was found a few times. CDR3: CASSSRQGNTIYF. Here the CDR3 DNA reads TGTGCCAGCAGTTCTCGACAGGGAAACACCATATATTTT. The rearrangement joins TRBV6-5 to TRBJ1-3, with a tentative D call TRBD1 (5 bases). Trimming stripped 4 bases from V and 4 bases from J, with 8 bases between. The germline V gene has CDR1 MNHEY and CDR2 SVGAGI. The CDR3 runs 13 residues.

The chain is built from TRBV15 and TRBJ2-5; 13 bases line up with TRBD2. V dropped 9 bases and J dropped 0; count of bases not matched to a gene: 10. CDR3 length equals 17 residues. The germline V gene has CDR1 LNHNV and CDR2 YYDKDF (reference sequence). In nucleotides, the CDR3 is TGTGCCACGGCCGGACTAGCGGGGGAATTGTACCAAGAGACCCAGTACTTC. This gives the protein CATAGLAGELYQETQYF.

This rearrangement joins TRBV27 to TRBJ1-1; 9 bases match TRBD1. V was pared by 6 bases and J by 5 bases, with 19 bases of the junction left unmatched. This CDR3 region has 18 residues. Germline values: CDR1 MNHEY, CDR2 SMNVEV (reference sequence). The CDR3 is CASSETGTGYVVVTEAFF. CDR3 sequence (DNA): TGTGCCAGCAGCGAAACCGGGACAGGGTACGTGGTTGTGACTGAAGCTTTCTTT.

CDR3 in DNA: TGTGCCAGCAGCTTAGAATCGGGGAATCGTGAGCAGTTCTTC. Protein: CASSLESGNREQFF. The J gene is TRBJ2-1, the V gene TRBV11-2; tentatively, D is TRBD2 (5 bases). Trimming took 0 bases from V and 9 from J, leaving 12 bases between them. CDR3 length: 14 residues. CDR1 is SGHAT, CDR2 FQNNGV, per germline.

The CDR3 sequence: CASSLQVAGYGEQFF. CDR3 sequence (DNA): TGTGCCAGCAGCTTACAAGTAGCGGGGTACGGTGAGCAGTTCTTC. The rearrangement uses TRBV6-5 and TRBJ2-1, with TRBD2 identical over 8 bases. The CDR3 is made up of 15 amino acids. Germline V lookup: CDR1 MNHEY, CDR2 SVGAGI. V lost 6 bases, J lost 9 bases, and 13 bases stayed unmatched.

The chain recombines TRBV6-1 with TRBJ2-5; 9 bases are shared with TRBD1. Judging by the DNA end, TRBJ2-7 fits better; the J call may be wrong. The CDR3 is 13 residues long. Per germline, CDR1 MNHNS and CDR2 SASEGT. The CDR3 here is CASRNRGLHEQYF. The CDR3 region has the DNA TGTGCCAGCAGGAACAGGGGGCTCCACGAGCAGTACTTC.

Details on this clone: A read error may account for a junction end that differs from germline. The V and J genes are TRBV7-9 and TRBJ1-1; D unresolved. The CDR3 totals 16 residues. Germline V lookup: CDR1 SEHNR, CDR2 FQNEAQ (reference sequence). The CDR3 nucleotides are TGTTCCAGCAGCCCCCGCCCGGGAAACAAAGGCACTGAAGCTTTCTTT. Translation gives CSSSPRPGNKGTEAFF. The full variable domain, its missing parts supplied by reference TRBV7-9 and TRBJ1-1, is DTGVSQNPRHKITKRGQNVTFRCDPISEHNRLYWYRQTLGQGPEFLTYFQNEAQLEKSRLLSDRFSAERPKGSFSTLEIQRTEQGDSAMYLCSSSPRPGNKGTEAFFGQGTRLTVV.

This chain uses TRBV6-4 with TRBJ2-3; 9 positions agree with TRBD2. CDR3 length: 16 residues. CDR1 and CDR2 from the germline V gene are MRHNA and SNTAGT. With V trimmed by 2 bases and J by 7 bases, 10 bases remained unmatched. The CDR3 sequence: CASSDTPLAGLYTQYF. The CDR3 region has the DNA TGTGCCAGCAGTGACACCCCCCTAGCGGGATTATATACGCAGTATTTT.

Points on this clone: It may be a read error: a sequence one base away is much more abundant. No conserved phenylalanine or tryptophan is present at the end of the CDR3, so a read error is the likely explanation. V usage is TRBV6-1 and J usage is TRBJ1-4; D is undetermined. CDR3 length: 15 residues. Germline V gene lookup returns CDR1 MNHNS and CDR2 SASEGT. The V gene lost 4 bases and the J gene lost 2 bases, with 11 bases spanning the gap. The CDR3 sequence is CASSVAEGTNEKLFL. The CDR3, as DNA: TGTGCCAGCAGTGTGGCGGAAGGTACTAATGAAAAACTGTTTTTG.

The chain is built from TRBV5-1 and TRBJ1-1; D not certain. This CDR3 has 13 amino acids. The V gene lost 0 bases and the J gene lost 3 bases, with 6 bases spanning the gap. From germline, CDR1 is SGHRS and CDR2 YFSETQ. The CDR3 is CASSLDPDTEAFF. The CDR3 region has the DNA TGCGCCAGCAGCTTGGACCCAGACACTGAAGCTTTCTTT.

The chain employs TRBV10-3 and TRBJ1-1; a possible D gene is TRBD1 (5 bases). The CDR3 sequence is 13 residues long. V was trimmed by 10 bases and J by 8 bases, leaving 20 bases between them. The germline gives CDR1 ENHRY, CDR2 SYGVKD. The CDR3 protein is CATLGPGGPEAFF. In DNA, the CDR3 is TGTGCCACCCTAGGCCCCGGGGGACCGGAAGCTTTCTTT.

The chain couples TRBV12-5 to TRBJ1-5, with D perhaps matching TRBD1 (5 bases). V was trimmed by 3 bases and J by 6 bases, leaving 12 bases between them. The CDR3 covers 14 residues. CDR1 and CDR2 from the germline V gene are LGHNT and FRNRAP. CDR3 DNA sequence: TGTGCTAGTGGTTTCGGGGGAGGCGGTCAGCCCCAGCATTTT. Its protein is CASGFGGGGQPQHF.

The rearrangement joins TRBV11-2 to TRBJ1-1; D is uncertain. CDR3 length equals 15 residues. V lost 1 base and J lost 0, with 9 bases in between. Germline assignment: CDR1 SGHAT and CDR2 FQNNGV. The CDR3: CASSLGSGLNTEAFF. CDR3 nucleotide sequence: TGTGCCAGCAGCTTAGGTTCGGGTCTGAACACTGAAGCTTTCTTT.

This clone was seen only a few times. The chain uses TRBV30 and TRBJ2-2; perhaps TRBD2 as D (5 bases). CDR3 length equals 13 residues. Germline assignment: CDR1 GTSNPN and CDR2 SVGIG (reference sequence). Between the trimmed V and J ends, which lost 3 bases and 4 bases, there was a span of 9 bases. The CDR3 DNA reads as TGTGCCTGGAGGGCTAGCCCCACCGGGGAGCTGTTTTTT. It codes for CAWRASPTGELFF.

The chain recombines TRBV2 with TRBJ1-1; the D is unclear. Germline V gives CDR1 SNHLY, CDR2 FYNNEI. Trimming cost V 3 bases and J 1 base, with 12 bases left between them. This CDR3 is 15 amino acids long. CDR3 residues: CASSDQLRGNTEAFF. CDR3 sequence (DNA): TGTGCCAGCAGTGATCAGTTGCGAGGGAACACTGAAGCTTTCTTT.

DNA of the CDR3: TGTGCCAGCAGTTCCCCGGACAGGGAAGAAGAAAAACTGTTTTTT. Protein: CASSSPDREEEKLFF. The chain uses TRBV6-6 and TRBJ1-4; 8 bases line up with TRBD1. Losses at the gene ends were 4 bases for V and 8 bases for J; bases not matched to a gene: 9. The CDR3 extends over 15 amino acids. From germline, CDR1 is MNHNY and CDR2 SVGAGI (reference sequence).

The V gene is TRBV11-3, the J gene TRBJ1-1; 8 positions match TRBD1. The CDR3 is made up of 15 amino acids. Unmatched junction bases numbered 13, after V lost 8 bases and J lost 5 bases. From germline, CDR1 is SGHNT and CDR2 YENEEA. The CDR3, as DNA: TGTGCCAGCCGGGACTGGGGAACAGGGGGTACTGAAGCTTTCTTT. Residues: CASRDWGTGGTEAFF.

V is TRBV7-2 and J is TRBJ2-5, with a possible D match to TRBD2 (7 bases). V was trimmed by 2 bases and J by 5 bases, leaving 12 bases between them. CDR1 is SGHTA and CDR2 is FQGNSA in the germline V gene. CDR3 length: 14 residues. The CDR3 DNA reads TGTGCCAGCAGCTTATTGAGGGGGGGGGAGACCCAGTACTTC. Protein sequence: CASSLLRGGETQYF.

A single count supports this clone. This sequence joins TRBV11-2 and TRBJ2-7, with TRBD1 as a possible D gene (7 bases). The CDR3 spans 15 residues. CDR1 is SGHAT and CDR2 is FQNNGV in the germline V gene. V was trimmed by 5 bases and J by 6 bases, leaving 20 bases between them. For the CDR3, the DNA is TGTGCCAGCAGCCAAGGGGGGAAGGGGGCGGGCGAGCAGTACTTC. This gives the protein CASSQGGKGAGEQYF.

V and J are TRBV7-8 and TRBJ2-3, with TRBD2 matching 10 bases. After removal of 1 base from V and 5 bases from J, the junction contained 12 bases not matched to a gene. The CDR3 runs 18 residues. Germline CDR1 is SGHVS and CDR2 is FQNEAQ. The CDR3 sequence: CASSLGYRTSGTRDTQYF. Here the CDR3 DNA reads TGTGCCAGCAGCTTAGGGTATCGGACTAGCGGTACGAGAGATACGCAGTATTTT.

V usage is TRBV6-1 and J usage is TRBJ1-1; D might be TRBD1 (6 bases). Trimming cost V 7 bases and J 4 bases, with 13 bases left between them. The germline V gene has CDR1 MNHNS and CDR2 SASEGT. The CDR3 runs to 13 residues. The CDR3 nucleotides read TGTGCCAGCACCTTACAGGGCTCCACTGAAGCTTTCTTT. Translation: CASTLQGSTEAFF.